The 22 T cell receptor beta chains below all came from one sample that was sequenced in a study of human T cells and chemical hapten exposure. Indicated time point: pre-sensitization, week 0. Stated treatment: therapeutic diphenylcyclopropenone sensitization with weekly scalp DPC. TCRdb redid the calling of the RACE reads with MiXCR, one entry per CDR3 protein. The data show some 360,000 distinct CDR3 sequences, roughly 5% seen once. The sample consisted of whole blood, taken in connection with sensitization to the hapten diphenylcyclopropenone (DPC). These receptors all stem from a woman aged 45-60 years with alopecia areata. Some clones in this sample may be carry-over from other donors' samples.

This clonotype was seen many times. The CDR3 loop is CASSLLGAYYEQYF. The CDR3 nucleotides are TGTGCCAGCAGCCTCCTTGGGGCCTACTACGAGCAGTACTTC. The chain is built from TRBV28 and TRBJ2-7, with D possibly matching TRBD1 (5 bases). Germline CDR1 is MDHEN and CDR2 is SYDVKM. With 6 bases removed from V and 3 bases from J, the gap between germline ends came to 15 bases. This CDR3 has 14 residues.

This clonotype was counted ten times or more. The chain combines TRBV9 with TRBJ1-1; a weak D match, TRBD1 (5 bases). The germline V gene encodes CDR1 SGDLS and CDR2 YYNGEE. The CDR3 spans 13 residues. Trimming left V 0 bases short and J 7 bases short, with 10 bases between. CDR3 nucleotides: TGTGCCAGCAGCGTAGCTTTACAGGATGAAGCTTTCTTT. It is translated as CASSVALQDEAFF.

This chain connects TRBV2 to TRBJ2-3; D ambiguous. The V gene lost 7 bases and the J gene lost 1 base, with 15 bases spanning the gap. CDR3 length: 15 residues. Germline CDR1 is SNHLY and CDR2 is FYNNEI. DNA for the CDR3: TGTGCCAGCACCCCAGGCTTTCTCGGCACAGATACGCAGTATTTT. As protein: CASTPGFLGTDTQYF.

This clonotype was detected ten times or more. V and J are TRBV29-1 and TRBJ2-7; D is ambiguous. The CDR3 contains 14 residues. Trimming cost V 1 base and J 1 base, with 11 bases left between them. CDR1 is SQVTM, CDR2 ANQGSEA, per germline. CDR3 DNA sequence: TGCAGCGTTGAAGGAGACACAGAGTCCTACGAGCAGTACTTC. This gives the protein CSVEGDTESYEQYF.

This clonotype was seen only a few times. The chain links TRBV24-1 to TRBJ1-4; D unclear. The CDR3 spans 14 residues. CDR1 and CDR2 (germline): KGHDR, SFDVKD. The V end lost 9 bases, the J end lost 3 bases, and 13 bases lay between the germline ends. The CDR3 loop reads CATESRASNEKLFF. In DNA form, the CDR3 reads TGTGCCACCGAGTCAAGGGCATCTAATGAAAAACTGTTTTTT.

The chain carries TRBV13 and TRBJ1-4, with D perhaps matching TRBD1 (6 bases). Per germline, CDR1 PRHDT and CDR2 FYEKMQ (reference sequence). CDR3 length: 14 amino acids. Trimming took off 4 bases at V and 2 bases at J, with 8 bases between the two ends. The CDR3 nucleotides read TGTGCCAGCAGCTCAGGGGCCACTAATGAAAAACTGTTTTTT. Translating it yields CASSSGATNEKLFF.

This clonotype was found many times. The CDR3 DNA sequence: TGTGCCAGCAGCTTAGATCGGCTAGCCAAAAACATTCAGTACTTC. Its translation is CASSLDRLAKNIQYF. The V gene is TRBV7-9, the J gene TRBJ2-4; D unclear. The V gene's germline CDR1 is SEHNR and CDR2 FQNEAQ (reference sequence). Between the trimmed V and J ends, which lost 1 base and 0 bases, there was a span of 7 bases. The CDR3 sequence is 15 residues long.

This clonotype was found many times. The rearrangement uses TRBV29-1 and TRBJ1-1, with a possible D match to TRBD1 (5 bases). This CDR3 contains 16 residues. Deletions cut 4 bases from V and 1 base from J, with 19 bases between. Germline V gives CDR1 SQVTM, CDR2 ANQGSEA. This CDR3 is CSVGGAVGRGNTEAFF. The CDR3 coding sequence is TGCAGCGTTGGTGGGGCAGTTGGGCGTGGGAACACTGAAGCTTTCTTT. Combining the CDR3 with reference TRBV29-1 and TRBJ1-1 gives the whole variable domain SAVISQKPSRDICQRGTSLTIQCQVDSQVTMMFWYRQQPGQSLTLIATANQGSEATYESGFVIDKFPISRPNLTFSTLTVSNMSPEDSSIYLCSVGGAVGRGNTEAFFGQGTRLTVV.

This CDR3 reads CASSPQNIQYF. For the CDR3, the DNA is TGTGCCAGCAGCCCCCAAAACATTCAGTACTTC. The rearrangement uses TRBV11-2 and TRBJ2-4; D is uncertain. CDR3 length: 11 amino acids. Per the germline V gene, CDR1 is SGHAT and CDR2 is FQNNGV. V gave up 5 bases and J gave up 5 bases, with 4 bases separating them.

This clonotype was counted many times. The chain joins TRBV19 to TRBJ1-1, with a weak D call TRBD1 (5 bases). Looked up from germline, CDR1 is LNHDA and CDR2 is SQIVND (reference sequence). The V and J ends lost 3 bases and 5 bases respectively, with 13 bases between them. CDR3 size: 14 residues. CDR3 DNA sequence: TGTGCCAGTAGTATGGCGGGGGGAAGTACTGAAGCTTTCTTT. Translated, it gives CASSMAGGSTEAFF. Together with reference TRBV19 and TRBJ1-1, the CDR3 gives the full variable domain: DGGITQSPKYLFRKEGQNVTLSCEQNLNHDAMYWYRQDPGQGLRLIYYSQIVNDFQKGDIAEGYSVSREKKESFPLTVTSAQKNPTAFYLCASSMAGGSTEAFFGQGTRLTVV.

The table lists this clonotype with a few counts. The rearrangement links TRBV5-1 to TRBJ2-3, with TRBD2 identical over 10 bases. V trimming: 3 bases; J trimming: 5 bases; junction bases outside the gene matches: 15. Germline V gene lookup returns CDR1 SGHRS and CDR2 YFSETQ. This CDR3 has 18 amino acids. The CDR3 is CASSSTGLAHILEDTQYF. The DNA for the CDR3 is TGCGCCAGCAGCTCCACGGGACTAGCGCACATTTTGGAAGATACGCAGTATTTT.

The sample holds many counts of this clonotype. The CDR3 nucleotides read TGTGCCAGCAGCGAATGGACAGGGCAAGGAGAGCAGTACTTC. It yields the protein CASSEWTGQGEQYF. The V and J genes are TRBV6-2 or TRBV6-3 and TRBJ2-7; 8 positions agree with TRBD1. Germline V gene sequence: CDR1 MNHEY, CDR2 SVGEGT. Trimming took 6 bases from V and 7 from J; bases not matched to a gene: 11. The CDR3 totals 14 residues.

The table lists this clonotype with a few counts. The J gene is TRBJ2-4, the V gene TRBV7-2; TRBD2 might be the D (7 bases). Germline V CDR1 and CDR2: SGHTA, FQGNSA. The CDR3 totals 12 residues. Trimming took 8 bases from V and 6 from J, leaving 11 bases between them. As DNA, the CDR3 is TGTGCCAGCGGGGGGGCCCTAAACATTCAGTACTTC. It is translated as CASGGALNIQYF.

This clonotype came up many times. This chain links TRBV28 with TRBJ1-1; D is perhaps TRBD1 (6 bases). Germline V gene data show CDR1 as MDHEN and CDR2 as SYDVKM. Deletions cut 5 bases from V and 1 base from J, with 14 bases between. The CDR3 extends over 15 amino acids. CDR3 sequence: CASSPETGQNTEAFF. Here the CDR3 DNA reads TGTGCCAGCAGTCCTGAGACAGGCCAGAACACTGAAGCTTTCTTT.

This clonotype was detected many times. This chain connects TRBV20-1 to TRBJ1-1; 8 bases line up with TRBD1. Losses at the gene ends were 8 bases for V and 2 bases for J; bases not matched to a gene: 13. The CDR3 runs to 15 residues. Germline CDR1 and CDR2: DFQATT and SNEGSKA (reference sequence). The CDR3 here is CSTPGTGLLNTEAFF. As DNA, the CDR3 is TGCAGTACTCCCGGGACAGGTTTATTAAACACTGAAGCTTTCTTT.

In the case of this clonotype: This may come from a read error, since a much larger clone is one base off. The CDR3 here is CASSRKTGDTSLLHF. The CDR3 nucleotides are TGTGCCAGCAGCAGGAAAACAGGGGATACTTCACTCCTCCACTTT. The rearrangement links TRBV7-6 to TRBJ1-6; 7 bases match TRBD1. This CDR3 has 15 amino acids. Germline V CDR1 and CDR2: SGHVS, FNYEAQ.

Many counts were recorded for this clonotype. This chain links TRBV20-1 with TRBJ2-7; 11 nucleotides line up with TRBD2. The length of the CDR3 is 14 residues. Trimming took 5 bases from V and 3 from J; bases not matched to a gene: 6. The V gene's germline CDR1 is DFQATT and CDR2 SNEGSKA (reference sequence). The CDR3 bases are TGCAGTGCTCATACCGGGACTAGCGGCTACGAGCAGTACTTC. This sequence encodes CSAHTGTSGYEQYF.

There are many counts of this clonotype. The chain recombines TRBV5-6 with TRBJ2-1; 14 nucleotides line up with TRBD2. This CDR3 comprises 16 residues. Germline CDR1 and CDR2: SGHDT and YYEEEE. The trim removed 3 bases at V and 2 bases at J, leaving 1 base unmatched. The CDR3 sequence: CASSWTSGGTYNEQFF. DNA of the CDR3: TGTGCCAGCAGCTGGACTAGCGGGGGGACCTACAATGAGCAGTTCTTC.

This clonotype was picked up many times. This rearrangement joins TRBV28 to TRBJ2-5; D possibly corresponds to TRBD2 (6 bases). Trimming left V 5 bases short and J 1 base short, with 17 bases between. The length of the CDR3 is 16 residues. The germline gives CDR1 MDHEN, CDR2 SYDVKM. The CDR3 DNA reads TGTGCCAGCAGTCCCGTAGCGGTTGACTTCCAAGAGACCCAGTACTTC. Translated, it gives CASSPVAVDFQETQYF.

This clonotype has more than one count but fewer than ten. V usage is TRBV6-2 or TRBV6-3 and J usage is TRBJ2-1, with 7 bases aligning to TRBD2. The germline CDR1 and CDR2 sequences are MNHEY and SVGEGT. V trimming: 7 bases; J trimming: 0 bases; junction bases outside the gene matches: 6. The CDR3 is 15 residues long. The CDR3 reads CASTPSGISYNEQFF. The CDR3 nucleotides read TGTGCCAGCACCCCGAGCGGGATCTCCTACAATGAGCAGTTCTTC.

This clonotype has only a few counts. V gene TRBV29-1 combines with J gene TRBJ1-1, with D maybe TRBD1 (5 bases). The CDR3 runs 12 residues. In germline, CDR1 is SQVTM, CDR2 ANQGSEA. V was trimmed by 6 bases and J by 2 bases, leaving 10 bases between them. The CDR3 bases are TGCAGCGTCAGCCAGGGAAACACTGAAGCTTTCTTT. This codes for CSVSQGNTEAFF. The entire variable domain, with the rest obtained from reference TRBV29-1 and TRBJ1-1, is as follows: SAVISQKPSRDICQRGTSLTIQCQVDSQVTMMFWYRQQPGQSLTLIATANQGSEATYESGFVIDKFPISRPNLTFSTLTVSNMSPEDSSIYLCSVSQGNTEAFFGQGTRLTVV.

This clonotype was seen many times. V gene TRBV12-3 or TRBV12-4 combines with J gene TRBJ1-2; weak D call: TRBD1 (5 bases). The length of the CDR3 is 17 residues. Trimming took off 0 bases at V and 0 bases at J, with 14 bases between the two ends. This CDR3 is CASSLARGRGANYGYTF. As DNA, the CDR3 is TGTGCCAGCAGTTTAGCGCGGGGACGGGGGGCTAACTATGGCTACACCTTC.